These T cell receptor beta chains were read from a single sample in a study of blood T cell repertoires in COVID-19. Using immunoSEQ multiplex PCR, the repertoire was profiled, and TCRdb retains in-frame clones only, with some absent. Of some 180,000 clones in the sample, more than 75% were seen once. Sequencing was carried out using peripheral blood. These receptors were collected from a woman aged 45 to 65 with active or convalescent COVID-19. Both conserved end residues are part of each CDR3. The D gene is left open where the match is weak. Not every row has a clone size; where given, it reads once, few, many or a size class.

V: TRBV24-1
J: TRBJ1-2
size: .
D: .
CDR3: CATSDALSGGGGYTF
DNA: TGTGCCACCAGTGACGCTCTCTCTGGGGGCGGTGGCTACACCTTC

V: TRBV28
J: TRBJ2-3
size: .
D: TRBD2
CDR3: CATLAGVTDTQYF
DNA: TGTGCCACCTTAGCGGGGGTCACAGATACGCAGTATTTT

V: TRBV27
J: TRBJ2-1
size: .
D: .
CDR3: CASSFVASRGNEQFF
DNA: TGTGCCAGCAGTTTCGTGGCTAGCAGGGGCAATGAGCAGTTCTTC

V: TRBV19
J: TRBJ1-1
size: .
D: .
CDR3: CASSISPGAEAFF
DNA: TGTGCCAGTAGTATATCACCAGGGGCAGAAGCTTTCTTT

V: TRBV29-1
J: TRBJ2-1
size: .
D: TRBD2
CDR3: CSVESGGSYNEQFF
DNA: TGCAGCGTTGAATCGGGGGGATCCTACAATGAGCAGTTCTTC

V: TRBV19
J: TRBJ2-6
size: .
D: TRBD1
CDR3: CASSTQGTGANVLTF
DNA: TGTGCCAGTAGTACACAGGGGACTGGGGCCAACGTCCTGACTTTC

V: TRBV28
J: TRBJ1-2
size: .
D: TRBD1
CDR3: CASSFAGQDNYGYTF
DNA: TGTGCCAGCAGTTTTGCCGGACAGGATAACTATGGCTACACCTTC

V: TRBV20-1
J: TRBJ2-1
size: .
D: TRBD1
CDR3: CSASDPGTGPYNEQFF
DNA: TGCAGTGCTAGTGACCCCGGGACAGGACCTTACAATGAGCAGTTCTTC

V: TRBV6-5
J: TRBJ2-6
size: .
D: .
CDR3: CASRVTTSGANVLTF
DNA: TGTGCCAGCAGGGTTACTACCTCTGGGGCCAACGTCCTGACTTTC

V: TRBV9
J: TRBJ2-7
size: .
D: .
CDR3: CASSVRGIDYEQYF
DNA: TGTGCCAGCAGCGTAAGGGGGATCGACTACGAGCAGTACTTC

V: TRBV29-1
J: TRBJ1-2
size: .
D: .
CDR3: CSVDPSDGYTF
DNA: TGCAGCGTTGATCCATCGGATGGCTACACCTTC

V: TRBV3-1/TRBV3-2
J: TRBJ2-3
size: .
D: TRBD2
CDR3: CASSHRSGVTDTQYF
DNA: TGTGCCAGCAGCCATAGGAGCGGGGTCACAGATACGCAGTATTTT

V: TRBV10-3
J: TRBJ1-5
size: .
D: TRBD1
CDR3: CATAGQGRNSNQPQHF
DNA: TGTGCCACCGCGGGACAGGGTCGGAATAGCAATCAGCCCCAGCATTTT

V: TRBV2
J: TRBJ2-7
size: once
D: TRBD1
CDR3: CASSTGQTYEQYF
DNA: TGTGCCAGCAGTACGGGACAGACCTACGAGCAGTACTTC

V: TRBV2
J: TRBJ1-5
size: .
D: .
CDR3: CASRDNLGNQPQHF
DNA: TGTGCCAGCCGGGACAACCTCGGCAATCAGCCCCAGCATTTT

V: TRBV5-6
J: TRBJ1-2
size: once
D: TRBD1
CDR3: CASSPDRALGGYTF
DNA: TGTGCCAGCAGCCCAGACAGGGCCTTGGGGGGCTACACCTTC

V: TRBV28
J: TRBJ1-2
size: once
D: .
CDR3: CASSPQRGYTF
DNA: TGTGCCAGCAGTCCCCAACGGGGCTACACCTTC

V: TRBV27
J: TRBJ1-3
size: .
D: TRBD1
CDR3: CASSAGQDSGNTIYF
DNA: TGTGCCAGCAGCGCAGGACAGGACTCTGGAAACACCATATATTTT

V: TRBV2
J: TRBJ1-4
size: .
D: .
CDR3: CASSDQGTNEKLFF
DNA: TGTGCCAGCAGCGACCAGGGAACTAATGAAAAACTGTTTTTT

V: TRBV27
J: TRBJ2-5
size: .
D: TRBD2
CDR3: CASRGLAGQETQYF
DNA: TGTGCCAGCAGAGGCCTAGCGGGACAAGAGACCCAGTACTTC

V: TRBV27
J: TRBJ2-1
size: .
D: .
CDR3: CASSLGGKPYNEQFF
DNA: TGTGCCAGCAGTTTAGGGGGGAAACCCTACAATGAGCAGTTCTTC

V: TRBV5-1
J: TRBJ2-1
size: few
D: TRBD2
CDR3: CASSLAGLAGSYNEQFF
DNA: TGCGCCAGCAGCTTGGCCGGACTAGCGGGATCCTACAATGAGCAGTTCTTC

V: TRBV27
J: TRBJ1-2
size: .
D: TRBD1
CDR3: CASSLFGGTGRRSYGYTF
DNA: TGTGCCAGCAGTTTATTTGGCGGGACAGGGAGGCGTAGCTATGGCTACACCTTC

V: TRBV2
J: TRBJ2-2
size: .
D: .
CDR3: CASSVTTYTGELFF
DNA: TGTGCCAGCAGTGTTACTACATACACCGGGGAGCTGTTTTTT

V: TRBV3-1/TRBV3-2
J: TRBJ2-5
size: .
D: TRBD2
CDR3: CASSQLVAGGPETQYF
DNA: TGTGCCAGCAGCCAACTAGTAGCGGGGGGGCCCGAGACCCAGTACTTC

V: TRBV12-3/TRBV12-4
J: TRBJ1-2
size: .
D: TRBD1
CDR3: CASQGDYGYTF
DNA: TGTGCCAGCCAGGGGGACTATGGCTACACCTTC

V: TRBV2
J: TRBJ1-2
size: .
D: .
CDR3: CASRADGGGYTF
DNA: TGTGCCAGCAGGGCGGACGGGGGGGGCTACACCTTC

V: TRBV6-2/TRBV6-3
J: TRBJ2-1
size: .
D: .
CDR3: CASSLYRDGPDEQFF
DNA: TGTGCCAGCAGTCTATACAGGGATGGGCCGGATGAGCAGTTCTTC

V: TRBV7-8
J: TRBJ2-1
size: .
D: TRBD2
CDR3: CASSPREGGNEQFF
DNA: TGTGCCAGCAGCCCCCGGGAGGGGGGGAATGAGCAGTTCTTC

V: TRBV9
J: TRBJ2-5
size: .
D: TRBD2
CDR3: CASSVTGNRGGETQYF
DNA: TGTGCCAGCAGCGTCACGGGGAACCGCGGGGGGGAGACCCAGTACTTC

V: TRBV5-1
J: TRBJ2-2
size: few
D: TRBD1
CDR3: CASGGQGYTGELFF
DNA: TGCGCCAGCGGAGGACAGGGGTACACCGGGGAGCTGTTTTTT

V: TRBV11-2
J: TRBJ2-7
size: once
D: TRBD2
CDR3: CASSLTTSGIEQYF
DNA: TGTGCCAGCAGCTTAACGACTAGCGGGATCGAGCAGTACTTC

V: TRBV30
J: TRBJ2-1
size: .
D: TRBD2
CDR3: CAWSVLGTSGYTYNEQFF
DNA: TGTGCCTGGAGTGTACTCGGAACTAGCGGATATACCTACAATGAGCAGTTCTTC

V: TRBV7-9
J: TRBJ2-5
size: .
D: .
CDR3: CASSPEGRTQYF
DNA: TGTGCCAGCAGCCCGGAGGGAAGGACCCAGTACTTC

V: TRBV19
J: TRBJ1-5
size: .
D: .
CDR3: CASSPAGDGNQPQHF
DNA: TGTGCCAGTAGTCCCGCCGGGGATGGCAATCAGCCCCAGCATTTT

V: TRBV27
J: TRBJ2-3
size: once
D: TRBD2
CDR3: CASSPRLAGGVYGDTQYF
DNA: TGTGCCAGCAGTCCCCGACTAGCGGGAGGCGTTTATGGAGATACGCAGTATTTT

V: TRBV9
J: TRBJ2-1
size: .
D: TRBD2
CDR3: CASSVGLGTSGSGEQFF
DNA: TGTGCCAGCAGCGTAGGGCTCGGGACTAGCGGGAGTGGTGAGCAGTTCTTC

V: TRBV20-1
J: TRBJ2-3
size: once
D: .
CDR3: CSAARDTQYF
DNA: TGCAGTGCTGCCAGGGATACGCAGTATTTT

V: TRBV7-2
J: TRBJ2-7
size: .
D: TRBD1
CDR3: CASSLARGNEQYF
DNA: TGTGCCAGCAGCTTAGCCAGGGGGAACGAGCAGTACTTC

V: TRBV6-2/TRBV6-3
J: TRBJ1-2
size: .
D: .
CDR3: CASSYQASWGYTF
DNA: TGTGCCAGCAGTTACCAGGCGAGTTGGGGCTACACCTTC

V: TRBV28
J: TRBJ1-2
size: .
D: TRBD1
CDR3: CASSTGGSYGYTF
DNA: TGTGCCAGCAGTACAGGGGGCTCCTATGGCTACACCTTC

V: TRBV9
J: TRBJ1-1
size: .
D: .
CDR3: CASSVGPGNTEAFF
DNA: TGTGCCAGCAGCGTAGGACCGGGTAACACTGAAGCTTTCTTT

V: TRBV4-2
J: TRBJ2-3
size: few
D: TRBD2
CDR3: CASSQEIAGLAGADTQYF
DNA: TGTGCCAGCAGCCAGGAAATCGCGGGACTAGCGGGGGCAGATACGCAGTATTTT

V: TRBV21-1
J: TRBJ1-1
size: many
D: .
CDR3: CASSPRGQGNTEAFF
DNA: TGTGCCAGCAGCCCTCGTGGACAGGGGAACACTGAAGCTTTCTTT

V: TRBV28
J: TRBJ2-3
size: .
D: .
CDR3: CASTSGDTQYF
DNA: TGTGCCAGCACCAGTGGTGATACGCAGTATTTT

V: TRBV7-9
J: TRBJ2-7
size: few
D: TRBD2
CDR3: CASSPLAGVLEQYF
DNA: TGTGCCAGCAGCCCTTTAGCGGGGGTGCTCGAGCAGTACTTC

V: TRBV3-1/TRBV3-2
J: TRBJ2-7
size: .
D: .
CDR3: CASSQDFYEQYF
DNA: TGTGCCAGCAGCCAAGACTTCTACGAGCAGTACTTC